This TCR beta chain was identified in a study of cytomegalovirus exposure and HLA in healthy donors (dated 2017 in TCRdb). Background for the entire study: An earlier analysis of several hundred of the donors reported roughly 300 Gb of sequence data and approximately 110 million unique TCR beta sequences from some 180 million T cells. Among some 400 genotyped donors of the cohort, an average of approximately 200,000 unique TCR beta nucleotide sequences was sequenced per donor, of which 15% to 20% were non-productive. Typing coverage differed by locus: A, B, C, DRB1 and DQB1 were typed in about 620-630 donors, DQA1 in 500 to 550, DPA1 in some 600, and DPB1 in around 490. Four to six DR-DQ haplotypes were handled as single units for association and clustering, since linkage in the cohort was strong. About 280 gigabases of sequencing data and around 80 million unique TCR sequences made up an early release that covered under 750 HLA-typed donors. Besides the first cohort of 550 to 750 subjects, a separate validation cohort made up of about 120 different subjects was used. In the later analysis, no new phenotypic data were used to find candidate immune exposures; instead, reliance was placed on TCR beta sequences and their occurrence across donors. All discovery cohort repertoires had been generated on a single sequencing platform. High-throughput TCR immunosequencing, statistical association of individual TCRs with disease status, and machine learning were combined to predict cytomegalovirus infection status. Of the roughly 400 genotyped donors, roughly 85% fell in the genetic ancestry cluster associated with self-reported Caucasian donors. Donor age, sex, ethnicity and CMV serostatus were collected together with the repertoire data. A later genetic analysis used genome-wide SNP genotypes for about 60% of the roughly 700 donors, treating that subset as a discovery cohort. The study used immunosequencing to profile the T cell repertoires of 666 subjects and linked those repertoires to cytomegalovirus serostatus. In a later analysis, previously published TCR beta repertoires from several hundred donors were re-analyzed and high-resolution HLA genotyping was added so that TCR occurrence patterns could be studied. HLA typing included class I and class II loci at four-digit resolution. In an earlier analysis of roughly 540 of the donors, high-throughput TCR beta sequencing was used to judge whether each TCR beta V gene segment behaved as functional or pseudogenic. The study was designed to test whether signatures of past pathogen exposure could be identified by cataloging public T cell receptors. Overall results and qualifications from the work: Sequencing depth was assumed to be roughly uniform across donors in the presence/absence analyses, though that assumption may not hold. In a later analysis, the rate of TCR association differed among HLA loci, with DRB1 alleles having the most associated TCRs and HLA-C alleles having the fewest. In an earlier analysis of 587 of the donors, most TCR beta V segments appeared in productive rearrangements about 87% or about 30% of the time, broadly matching IMGT annotations. In vitro tests confirmed that a few of the cytomegalovirus-associated TCR beta chains recognize cytomegalovirus antigens. A later analysis found that HLA-associated TCR beta chains were more clonally expanded and had lower generation probabilities than equally common non-associated chains. Cytomegalovirus status was reported to be diagnosed by the classifier with high specificity and sensitivity in both the original and validation cohorts. At a false discovery rate of 0.05, a later analysis linked about 16,000 TCR beta sequences to specific HLA alleles. Correlated functional status among segregating V segments might be attributable to linkage disequilibrium, but an unknown experimental factor could not be ruled out. When HLA alleles, especially DR and DQ, strongly co-occurred, TCR associations were difficult to assign to individual alleles. According to a later analysis, most CMV-associated TCR beta chains appeared to be HLA-restricted, and the HLA associations seemed to be driven largely by CMV exposure. Because HLA typing was unavailable for some donors at each locus, only the typed subset was used in association tests. A total of 164 TCR beta chains were listed by the study as associated with cytomegalovirus. The earlier analysis of a few hundred of the donors excluded approximately 15 rarely observed V segments, including chromosome 9 orphons, because counts were too low. V-gene and J-gene trimming of TCR beta chains was associated with a missense DCLRE1C variant in a later genetic analysis, and the association was replicated in an independent cohort. The sequencing pipeline was judged likely to have produced a cluster of highly shared sequence variants as a technical artifact. Because the 87-base-pair reads could not distinguish some IMGT-functional V segments, including TRBV6-2 and TRBV6-3, those segments were excluded. Across donors, most TCR sequences were observed very rarely, whereas some public TCRs were present in many individuals. A further reported finding was that TCR beta sequences accurately predicted the HLA-A and HLA-B alleles for most subjects in the first cohort. According to a later analysis, parvovirus B19, influenza, CMV and Epstein-Barr virus appeared linked to several top co-occurrence clusters. The authors suggested that the approach could potentially be generalized to other disease states and immunological phenotypes. The cohort was sequenced for TCR beta chains only, and without alpha or paired-chain data the features that could be detected were limited. According to a later genetic analysis, donors in an Asian-associated ancestry cluster had fewer N-insertions in productive TCRs than the approximately 690-donor mean. CMV serostatus was the only immune exposure information available for the cohort.

The cohort consisted of hundreds of healthy bone marrow donors. Cohort members were all nominally healthy when sampled, although unrecorded immune exposures were likely present. The donor tested CMV seronegative, placing the donor among the 352 seronegative members of the cohort. A peripheral blood sample was provided by each donor, and peripheral blood mononuclear cells were used for TCR beta sequencing. The Qiagen DNeasy Blood Extraction Kit was used to extract genomic DNA from the blood cell samples. This clone has just one count. This clone's antigen is unknown. The record has no base qualities; no much larger clone is one base away. Based on the germline V gene, the CDR1 and CDR2 sequences are SGHDT and YYEEEE. The CDR3 contains 15 residues, cysteine and phenylalanine counted. The DNA shown is the 45-base CDR3, in frame from base 1. The V end gives up 4 bases and the J end 6 bases, leaving 10 bases in the junction not matched to a gene.

The library relied on the immunoSEQ multiplex PCR assay. For the multiplex PCR, a mixture combining 60 forward primers for TCR Vbeta segments and 13 reverse primers for TCR Jbeta segments was used. The CDR3 region of rearranged TCR beta genes was amplified from genomic DNA with a multiplex PCR assay. The amplified TCR beta libraries were sequenced on the Illumina HiSeq System as 87-base-pair reads. Processing in the source paper ran as follows. A later analysis counted approximately 84 million unique TCR beta chains across the 550 to 800 repertoires, and roughly 11 million of these chains were shared by at least two donors. To remove PCR and sequencing errors, raw reads were error-corrected and collapsed into unique sequences using a nearest-neighbor algorithm that merged closely related sequences. CDR3 sequences were aligned to IMGT reference sequences to assign V, D and J gene segments. For a sequence to be retained, a match of at least six nucleotides was required to both a V gene segment and a J gene segment. A rearrangement was called productive if the CDR3 had no stop codons and remained in frame with V and J, and every other rearrangement was called non-productive. Following IMGT convention, CDR3 was defined as the stretch from the second conserved V-encoded cysteine to the conserved J-encoded phenylalanine. The earlier analysis of about 590 of the donors excluded sequences that lacked an unambiguous match to a single V gene segment. In an earlier analysis of several hundred of the donors, V segments were called functional above 56.7% productive rearrangements and were called segregating when the between-donor standard deviation exceeded 5%. A statistical classification framework was built to diagnose cytomegalovirus status from the catalog of TCR beta chain sequences. A later analysis assigned V and J genes by comparing TCR nucleotide sequences with IMGT/GENE-DB human TR gene sequences. Using the TCRdist pipeline, a later analysis assigned CDR3 sequences along with most-parsimonious VDJ recombination scenarios. In a later analysis, each TCR beta chain was defined by its CDR3 amino acid sequence together with its V-gene family, and reads lacking a unique V-gene family were excluded. A later analysis removed 450 to 600 highly shared, low-generation-probability nucleotide sequences to deal with suspected cross-contamination and a sequencing artifact. A later analysis calculated a clonal expansion index for each public chain from normalized within-repertoire ranks of inferred template counts. Generation probabilities in a later analysis came from a VDJ recombination model fitted to out-of-frame rearrangements, and those results were checked against IGoR. In a later analysis, hypergeometric tests were used to score TCR-TCR, TCR-HLA and TCR-CMV co-occurrence, with a repertoire-size bias correction applied to TCR pairs. False discovery rates were estimated in a later analysis by permuting HLA or CMV assignments 20 times. In a later analysis, co-occurring TCRs were grouped with DBSCAN, and TCRdist sequence similarity was added when clustering was performed within HLA-allele-positive subsets. Repertoires with fewer than 30,000 or more than 120,000 public chains were left out of co-occurrence clustering, as were five repertoires with anomalous nucleotide sharing. TCRdb provides this immuneACCESS table in a form limited to in-frame rearrangements. Some clones are lacking; in checked studies, under half of them reflect an unresolved V gene, and why the rest are absent is not known. V and J calls and clone size are those listed in that table; D and trimming were worked out from the DNA. Present in this sample are 95,000 to 150,000 clones, less than 75% of which were seen just once. The top ten clonotypes cover around 4.1% of the sample.

Sequencing was done on a sample of PBMCs. This TCR was sampled from a woman aged 40 to 50 in good health and CMV-seronegative. The V and J segments used are TRBV5-6 and TRBJ1-1; 9 central bases correspond to TRBD1. At the DNA level, the sequence is TGTGCCAGCAGCATAACAGGGGGCTATTCGGCTGAAGCTTTCTTT. This translates into CASSITGGYSAEAFF.